The clone carrying this T cell receptor beta chain was seen only a few times. The antigen is unknown. This sample stems from a study of regulatory T cells in long-lasting Graves disease. Study-level points and caveats: Among persistent patients, a larger number of public clonotypes were shared (roughly 2,700) than among newly diagnosed patients (about 970). Limited samples may have lowered accuracy. Persistent Graves' patients showed less TCR diversity than newly diagnosed patients showed. It was in persistent disease that TRBV28, TRBJ1-2 and TRBJ2-5 were favored.

Time point in this sample: persistent/refractory GD, antithyroid drugs over 5 years with positive TRAb. Extracted RNA from PBMCs served as the source of the TCR library. Libraries of TCR beta came from iRepertoire HTBI primers plus Arm-PCR of CDR3 regions. TCRdb re-called the multiplex PCR reads through MiXCR, storing one row per CDR3 protein. Of hundreds of thousands of distinct CDR3 sequences listed, around 23% are singletons. Germline V gene data show CDR1 as GTSNPN and CDR2 as SVGIG (reference sequence). Trimming removed 4 bases from V and 6 bases from J; junction bases left unmatched: 12. The CDR3 totals 14 residues.

The sample in question was peripheral blood mononuclear cells (PBMCs), obtained when the disease was refractory, from a patient treated with antithyroid drugs. The chain employs TRBV30 and TRBJ2-7; 7 bases align to TRBD2. This receptor was taken from a female donor with Graves disease. CDR3 sequence (DNA): TGTGCCTGGAACGCCGGGGCGGGGGACGGCGAGCAGTACTTC. Amino acids: CAWNAGAGDGEQYF.